This T cell receptor beta chain was observed in a study of OX40 agonist ivuxolimab in advanced cancers. The study in broad terms: Ivuxolimab, which targeted the costimulatory receptor OX40 (CD134), was an agonistic, fully human IgG2 monoclonal antibody. Intravenous ivuxolimab was administered to patients every 2 weeks at six dose levels: 0.01, 0.1, 0.3, 1.5, 3 and 10 mg/kg. Of the roughly 50 dose-escalation patients, hepatocellular carcinoma was present in around 19, melanoma in roughly 15, renal cell carcinoma in 9 and head and neck cancer in 9. In the dose-escalation cohort, approximately 82% of patients were male, and the mean age was approximately 60 years, with a range of about 20 to 79. Prior anti-PD-1, anti-PD-L1 or anti-CTLA-4 therapy was permitted, and about two fifths of dose-escalation patients had received checkpoint inhibitors. Partial responses occurred in three dose-escalation patients: two with cutaneous melanoma and one with hepatocellular carcinoma. The purpose of peripheral TCRbeta sequencing was to test whether ivuxolimab changed TCR sequence diversity and led to clonal T-cell expansion. The paper describes the monotherapy dose-escalation part (N ≈ 52 patients) of the phase I trial of ivuxolimab.

Patients with a history of autoimmune disease or receiving systemic immunosuppression were excluded from the trial. Peripheral blood for TCR sequencing was collected from all dose cohorts at baseline, on cycle 4 day 1, and on cycle 7 day 1. Samples came from an open-label, multicenter, first-in-human phase I dose-escalation trial of ivuxolimab. Adults with locally advanced or metastatic head and neck squamous cell, hepatocellular, melanoma or renal cell carcinoma were enrolled in the trial. Before TCR sequencing, CD4+ T cells and CD8+ T cells were sorted from peripheral blood as separate populations. Study-level results and caveats: Partial responders in the 0.1-3.0 mg/kg groups had among the lowest normalized peripheral clonal expansion, especially among CD8+ T cells. After ivuxolimab, expanded clones were on average more numerous among CD8+ T cells than among CD4+ T cells. At doses from 0.1 to 3.0 mg/kg, clonal expansion was seen in both CD4+ and CD8+ blood T cells between baseline and week 6. Low levels of normalized T-cell clonal expansion were also seen in some patients who did not respond. Antigen specificity was not determined for the clonally expanded peripheral T cells.

To sequence the TCRbeta CDR3 region, genomic DNA was isolated from the sorted cells. TCRbeta CDR3 regions were sequenced using the immunoSEQ Assay. Held by TCRdb, this immuneACCESS table contains in-frame sequences only and omits some clones. Under half of the omission traces to an unresolved V gene where checked; the cause of the rest is unknown. The sample table records about 45,000 clones; roughly 80% of these occur just once. The ten largest clones capture about 15% of the sample. This clone came up many times. Its antigen is not yet known. One base away there is no much larger clone; base qualities are not given. Taken from cysteine to phenylalanine, the CDR3 has 12 residues. Left in the record is the CDR3 DNA by itself, 36 bases read in frame from the first base. The germline V gene gives CDR1 as SGHRS and CDR2 as YFSETQ. Deletion took 2 bases off V and 12 bases off J, with a span of 12 bases between the germline ends.

This clonotype was obtained from an adult with an advanced solid tumor such as melanoma, head and neck, liver or kidney cancer. The V and J segments used are TRBV5-1 and TRBJ2-1; a tentative D call is TRBD2 (6 bases match). The sample was CD4+ or CD8+ T cells sorted from blood, taken in a trial of the OX40 agonist ivuxolimab. The CDR3 amino acid sequence is: CASSLSGDAQFF. DNA sequence: TGCGCCAGCAGCTTATCGGGAGATGCGCAGTTCTTC.